The T cell receptor (beta chain) under discussion was sequenced for a study of blood T cell repertoires in COVID-19. Assay used: immunoSEQ multiplex PCR; TCRdb lists only in-frame clones, some missing. In the table there are approximately 93,000 clones, more than 80% of which are singletons. The germline gives CDR1 SGDLS, CDR2 YYNGEE. The CDR3 is 14 amino acids. The V gene lost 4 bases and the J gene lost 4 bases, with 9 bases spanning the gap. The sequence was obtained from a man between 45 and 60 years old with active or convalescent COVID-19. Material: peripheral blood. The V call is TRBV9, the J call TRBJ2-6; D remains unclear. The CDR3 sequence is CASSPHTGANVLTF. In DNA form, the CDR3 reads TGTGCCAGCAGCCCGCACACCGGGGCCAACGTCCTGACTTTC. The full variable domain, in which reference TRBV9 and TRBJ2-6 provide the parts outside the CDR3, is DSGVTQTPKHLITATGQRVTLRCSPRSGDLSVYWYQQSLDQGLQFLIQYYNGEERAKGNILERFSAQQFPDLHSELNLSSLELGDSALYFCASSPHTGANVLTFGAGSRLTVL.